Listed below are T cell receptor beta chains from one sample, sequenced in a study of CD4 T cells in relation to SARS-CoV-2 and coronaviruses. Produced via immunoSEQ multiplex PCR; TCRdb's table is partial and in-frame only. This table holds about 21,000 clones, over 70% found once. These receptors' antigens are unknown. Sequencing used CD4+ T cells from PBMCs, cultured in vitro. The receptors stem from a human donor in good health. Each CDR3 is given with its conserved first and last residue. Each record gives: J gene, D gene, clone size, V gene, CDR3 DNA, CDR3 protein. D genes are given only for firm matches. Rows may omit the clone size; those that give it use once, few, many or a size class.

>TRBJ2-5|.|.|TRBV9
TGTGCCAGCAGCGTAGAAGACTGGGAGACCCAGTACTTC
CASSVEDWETQYF
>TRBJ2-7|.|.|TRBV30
TGTGCCTGGAGTGTACAGAACCTCTACCGATCCTACGAGCAGTACTTC
CAWSVQNLYRSYEQYF
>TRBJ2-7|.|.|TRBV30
TGTGCCTGGAGTAGACCGGGACAAAAGACCTCCGAGCAGTACTTC
CAWSRPGQKTSEQYF
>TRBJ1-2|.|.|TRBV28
TGTGCCAGCAGTACACCCGCCAGCCCGACGGCCTACACCTTC
CASSTPASPTAYTF
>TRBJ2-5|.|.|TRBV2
TGTGCCAGCAGTGAGTCTCGCGGGACCCAGTACTTC
CASSESRGTQYF
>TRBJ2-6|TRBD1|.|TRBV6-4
TGTGCCAGCAGTCCCGGGACAGCAAACTCTGGGGCCAACGTCCTGACTTTC
CASSPGTANSGANVLTF
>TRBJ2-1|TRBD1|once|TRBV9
TGTGCCAGCAGCACCACCGGGACAGCAAATGAGCAGTTCTTC
CASSTTGTANEQFF
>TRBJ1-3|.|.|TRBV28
TGTGCCAGCAGTCCCTACCCTATCTCAAGTGGAAACACCATATATTTT
CASSPYPISSGNTIYF
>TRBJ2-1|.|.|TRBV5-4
TGTGCCAGCAGCTTGTATGGGCGGGAGAGGGGGGATGAGCAGTTCTTC
CASSLYGRERGDEQFF
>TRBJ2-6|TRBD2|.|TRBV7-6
TGTGCCAGCAGCTTAGAGGCGGGGGGTCACTCTGGGGCCAACGTCCTGACTTTC
CASSLEAGGHSGANVLTF
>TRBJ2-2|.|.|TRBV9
TGTGCCAGCAGCAAGAGCTGGGGGAACACCGGGGAGCTGTTTTTT
CASSKSWGNTGELFF
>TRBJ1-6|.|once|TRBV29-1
TGCAGCGTTACGTCAGGGAATTCACCCCTCCACTTT
CSVTSGNSPLHF
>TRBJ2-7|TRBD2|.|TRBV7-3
TGTGCCAGCAGCTTAACCCCAGCGGGAGGCGCCTACGAGCAGTACTTC
CASSLTPAGGAYEQYF
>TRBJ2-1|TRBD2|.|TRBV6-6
TGTGCCAGCAGCCCTAGACTAGCGGGAGGCGATGAGCAGTTCTTC
CASSPRLAGGDEQFF
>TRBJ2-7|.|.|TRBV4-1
TGCGCCAGCAGCCAAGAGGCTGCCGGGGTAGCCTACGAGCAGTACTTC
CASSQEAAGVAYEQYF
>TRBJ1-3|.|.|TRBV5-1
TGCGCCAGCAGCTTGGTCACTGGCTCTGGAAACACCATATATTTT
CASSLVTGSGNTIYF
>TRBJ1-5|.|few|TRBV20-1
TGCAGTGCTAGTGACAGAGATAGCAATCAGCCCCAGCATTTT
CSASDRDSNQPQHF
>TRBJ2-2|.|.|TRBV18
TGTGCCAGCTCACCCAATACAGGCGGGGAGCTGTTTTTT
CASSPNTGGELFF
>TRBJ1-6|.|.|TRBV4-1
TGCGCCAGCAGCCAATGGGCAGCTCGGGATTCACCCCTCCACTTT
CASSQWAARDSPLHF